The sequence of this T cell receptor beta chain was determined in a study of Ad26.COV2.S vaccination and SARS-CoV-2 variants. The repertoire was sequenced with immunoSEQ multiplex PCR; TCRdb's copy has only in-frame clones and lacks some. In the table there are more than 300,000 clones, about 87% of which are singletons. Germline-derived CDR1 and CDR2 are MNHEY and SVGAGI. The CDR3 runs 16 residues. J was trimmed by 5 bases and V by 0 bases; bases with no gene match: 9. Treatment noted: 15 to 20 received Ad26.COV2.S at low or high dose, single or two shots; roughly five received placebo; per-sample allocation not given. Sample collection was performed on day 63 after the first vaccine or placebo injection.

This specimen consisted of peripheral blood, obtained in a trial of Ad26.COV2.S vaccine versus placebo. This receptor was obtained from a person between 18 and 65 years old who received the Ad26.COV2.S COVID-19 vaccine or a placebo. The chain has TRBV6-5 and TRBJ2-7, with 8 bases that match TRBD1. The CDR3: CASSYSTFQGAHEQYF. The CDR3 nucleotides read TGTGCCAGCAGTTACTCGACGTTTCAGGGGGCCCACGAGCAGTACTTC.